These 20 T cell receptor beta chains originate from one sample sequenced in a study of a mutant IDH1 vaccine in newly diagnosed glioma. Repertoires were generated with immunoSEQ multiplex PCR, while TCRdb's copy carries only in-frame clones and drops some. The table records roughly 13,000 clones, roughly 72% of them present only once. Indicated time point: week 47, end of study. The investigators gave 300 ug of mutant IDH1 20-mer peptide in each vaccine dose, together with topical imiquimod. For these TCRs, the target antigens are not known. This specimen consisted of PBMCs, obtained from a glioma patient whose treatment included an IDH1 peptide vaccine. The receptor source for this set is a woman between 40 and 55 years old with glioma.

This chain connects TRBV27 to TRBJ2-2, with 8 bases lining up with TRBD2. The CDR3 runs to 15 residues. Germline V CDR1 and CDR2: MNHEY, SMNVEV (reference sequence). V trimming: 2 bases; J trimming: 7 bases; junction bases outside the gene matches: 6. Written as DNA, the CDR3 is TGTGCCAGCAGTTTACCCGGGGGGGCGAACGGGGAGCTGTTTTTT. Its translation is CASSLPGGANGELFF.

This chain links TRBV4-1 with TRBJ1-1, with D possibly TRBD1 on 5 matching bases. V gave up 4 bases and J gave up 7 bases, with 19 bases separating them. Germline V CDR1 and CDR2: MGHRA, YSYEKL. This CDR3 is 15 amino acids long. This CDR3 is CASSRERYPGVEAFF. CDR3 coding DNA: TGCGCCAGCAGCCGCGAACGTTACCCGGGGGTTGAAGCTTTCTTT.

The chain recombines TRBV15 with TRBJ2-7; D ambiguous. Germline assignment: CDR1 LNHNV and CDR2 YYDKDF (reference sequence). Deletions cut 0 bases from V and 7 bases from J, with 13 bases between. This CDR3 spans 14 amino acids. The CDR3 DNA reads as TGTGCCACCAGCAGAGATGTAAGGGCCGGGGAGCAGTACTTC. Protein product: CATSRDVRAGEQYF. Together with reference TRBV15 and TRBJ2-7, the CDR3 gives the full variable domain: DAMVIQNPRYQVTQFGKPVTLSCSQTLNHNVMYWYQQKSSQAPKLLFHYYDKDFNNEADTPDNFQSRRPNTSFCFLDIRSPGLGDTAMYLCATSRDVRAGEQYFGPGTRLTVT.

This clone was detected a few times. This sequence joins TRBV19 and TRBJ2-5, with 8 bases that match TRBD2. The ends lost 4 bases at V and 2 bases at J; junction bases unmatched: 6. This CDR3 contains 15 residues. Germline V gives CDR1 LNHDA, CDR2 SQIVND (reference sequence). The CDR3 loop is CASSTRGGGQETQYF. CDR3 in DNA: TGTGCCAGTAGTACCCGAGGCGGGGGGCAAGAGACCCAGTACTTC.

The gene calls are TRBV19 and TRBJ2-7, with D perhaps TRBD1 (6 bases). From germline, CDR1 is LNHDA and CDR2 SQIVND (reference sequence). Trimming shortened V by 5 bases and J by 6 bases, and 14 bases separated the two germline ends. The CDR3 length is 13 residues. Written as DNA, the CDR3 is TGTGCCAGTAGTCGGGACACGATTGGCGAGCAGTACTTC. This sequence encodes CASSRDTIGEQYF.

The chain joins TRBV7-9 to TRBJ2-7, with D uncertain. Trimming shortened V by 3 bases and J by 2 bases, and 14 bases separated the two germline ends. CDR3 length: 15 residues. Germline CDR1 reads SEHNR; CDR2 reads FQNEAQ (reference sequence). The chain's CDR3 is CASSFGFGKAYEQYF. CDR3 DNA: TGTGCCAGCAGCTTCGGATTTGGCAAAGCCTACGAGCAGTACTTC. The full variable domain, in which reference TRBV7-9 and TRBJ2-7 provide the parts outside the CDR3, is DTGVSQNPRHKITKRGQNVTFRCDPISEHNRLYWYRQTLGQGPEFLTYFQNEAQLEKSRLLSDRFSAERPKGSFSTLEIQRTEQGDSAMYLCASSFGFGKAYEQYFGPGTRLTVT.

This clone has a handful of counts. This rearrangement joins TRBV5-1 to TRBJ2-2; D call uncertain. V was shortened by 5 bases and J by 3 bases, with 5 bases between the two germline ends. CDR1 and CDR2 from the germline V gene are SGHRS and YFSETQ. The CDR3 loop spans 12 amino acids. CDR3 amino acids: CASREYTGELFF. The CDR3 DNA sequence: TGCGCCAGCAGGGAGTACACCGGGGAGCTGTTTTTT. The entire variable domain, with the rest obtained from reference TRBV5-1 and TRBJ2-2, is as follows: KAGVTQTPRYLIKTRGQQVTLSCSPISGHRSVSWYQQTPGQGLQFLFEYFSETQRNKGNFPGRFSGRQFSNSRSEMNVSTLELGDSALYLCASREYTGELFFGEGSRLTVL.

This clone was picked up a small number of times. The rearrangement uses TRBV28 and TRBJ1-2, with 7 bases aligning to TRBD1. CDR1 and CDR2 (germline): MDHEN, SYDVKM. This CDR3 is 13 amino acids long. Germline trimming cut 3 bases from V and 2 bases from J; bases unmatched to any gene: 0. CDR3 in amino acids: CASSLTGNYGYTF. CDR3 DNA sequence: TGTGCCAGCAGTTTGACAGGGAACTATGGCTACACCTTC.

CDR3 region: CASSSNPRGPQHF. For the CDR3, the DNA is TGTGCCAGCAGTTCTAATCCCCGGGGGCCCCAGCATTTT. The V gene is TRBV28, the J gene TRBJ1-5; D gene unclear. Germline-derived CDR1 and CDR2 are MDHEN and SYDVKM. This CDR3 spans 13 amino acids. Between the trimmed V and J ends, which lost 4 bases and 9 bases, there was a span of 13 bases.

This chain joins TRBV10-3 and TRBJ2-1; D possibly corresponds to TRBD1 (5 bases). V was cut by 6 bases and J by 3 bases, with 15 bases left in between. The CDR3 length is 15 residues. The germline gives CDR1 ENHRY, CDR2 SYGVKD. CDR3 coding DNA: TGTGCCATCAGGGGTACAGGTCTTGACTACAATGAGCAGTTCTTC. It encodes CAIRGTGLDYNEQFF.

The chain uses TRBV19 and TRBJ1-2; 9 bases map to TRBD1. With 7 bases clipped from V and 4 bases from J, the junction kept 10 bases outside the gene matches. Germline CDR1 is LNHDA and CDR2 is SQIVND (reference sequence). The length of the CDR3 is 15 residues. The CDR3 nucleotides read TGTGCCAGTAACATGGACAGGGGAACTTTCTATGGCTACACCTTC. Translation: CASNMDRGTFYGYTF.

This rearrangement joins TRBV5-5 to TRBJ1-1; 9 nucleotides line up with TRBD1. The germline V gene encodes CDR1 SGHKS and CDR2 YYEKEE (reference sequence). This CDR3 is 20 amino acids long. J lost 4 bases, V lost 0 bases, and 19 bases had no gene match. The CDR3 DNA sequence: TGTGCCAGCAGCTTGGCCTACGGACAGGGGCCGACCTTGGTTTGCACTGAAGCTTTCTTT. Translating gives CASSLAYGQGPTLVCTEAFF.

The J gene is TRBJ1-1, the V gene TRBV27, with unresolved D. The CDR3 contains 10 residues. V lost 7 bases and J 4 bases, leaving 4 bases between the germline ends. Germline V gene lookup returns CDR1 MNHEY and CDR2 SMNVEV (reference sequence). In DNA, the CDR3 is TGTGCCAGCATAGGCACTGAAGCTTTCTTT. Its translation is CASIGTEAFF.

The chain employs TRBV19 and TRBJ2-3; no definite D call. This CDR3 region has 16 residues. Trimming took 5 bases from V and 4 from J, leaving 19 bases between them. Germline values: CDR1 LNHDA, CDR2 SQIVND (reference sequence). CDR3 nucleotide sequence: TGTGCCAGTAGTCCCCGACTTCCAGCCCCTCCAGATACGCAGTATTTT. This encodes CASSPRLPAPPDTQYF.

The V call is TRBV28, the J call TRBJ2-7; TRBD2 matches 10 bases. The V gene's germline CDR1 is MDHEN and CDR2 SYDVKM. V lost 3 bases to trimming and J lost 5 bases; unmatched junction nucleotides: 10. CDR3 length equals 16 residues. In DNA form, the CDR3 reads TGTGCCAGCAGTTTCCCCCTTAGCGGGGGGAAGGACGAGCAGTACTTC. This gives the protein CASSFPLSGGKDEQYF.

V and J are TRBV19 and TRBJ1-5, with TRBD1 identical over 7 bases. V trimming: 9 bases; J trimming: 3 bases; junction bases outside the gene matches: 8. The CDR3 spans 14 residues. The germline gives CDR1 LNHDA, CDR2 SQIVND (reference sequence). The CDR3 loop reads CASRGGSYNQPQHF. The CDR3 coding sequence is TGTGCCAGCAGGGGGGGTAGTTACAATCAGCCCCAGCATTTT.

The rearrangement links TRBV2 to TRBJ1-2, with D perhaps matching TRBD1 (6 bases). CDR1 is SNHLY and CDR2 is FYNNEI in the germline V gene. Trimming removed 6 bases at V and 7 bases at J, with 18 bases between. CDR3 length equals 14 residues. The CDR3 region is CASSDPTGRGGYTF. In DNA form, the CDR3 reads TGTGCCAGCAGCGACCCCACAGGGAGGGGTGGCTACACCTTC.

The rearrangement uses TRBV4-2 and TRBJ1-1; the D is unclear. The CDR3 runs to 15 residues. Germline V gives CDR1 LGHNA, CDR2 YNFKEQ. Trimming stripped 2 bases from V and 1 base from J, with 11 bases between. The CDR3 loop is CASSQKGSPNTEAFF. In nucleotides, the CDR3 is TGTGCCAGCAGCCAAAAGGGCAGCCCGAACACTGAAGCTTTCTTT.

V gene TRBV6-6 combines with J gene TRBJ1-2; no reliable D call. Trimming removed 2 bases from V and 2 bases from J, with 9 bases in between. In germline, CDR1 is MNHNY, CDR2 SVGAGI (reference sequence). This CDR3 contains 14 residues. DNA for the CDR3: TGTGCCAGCAGTTACGCATCCCTAAACTATGGCTACACCTTC. It translates to CASSYASLNYGYTF.

This clone was seen once. The chain links TRBV5-1 to TRBJ1-4; 8 positions agree with TRBD1. The CDR3 length is 14 residues. After removal of 6 bases from V and 7 bases from J, the junction contained 8 bases not matched to a gene. The germline V gene has CDR1 SGHRS and CDR2 YFSETQ. This CDR3 reads CASTEDRVGEKLFF. CDR3 in DNA: TGCGCCAGCACAGAGGACAGGGTCGGTGAAAAACTGTTTTTT.